The subject of this entry is one T cell receptor beta chain. The assay was immunoSEQ multiplex PCR, and TCRdb's table has in-frame clones only and misses some. The sample holds about 340,000 clones, over 70% seen once. Germline V CDR1 and CDR2: LNHNV, YYDKDF (reference sequence). The CDR3 runs 13 residues. The ends were cut back, 8 bases at V and 4 bases at J, with 12 bases in the middle. This sample is drawn from a study of shared clonotypes between healthy human individuals. Sequencing used memory CD4+ T cells sorted from blood. As to subset: CD45RA-negative fraction. The receptor was isolated from a man aged 25 to 40 in good health. V is TRBV15 and J is TRBJ1-3; possibly TRBD1 for D (6 bases). Here the CDR3 DNA reads TGTGCCACCCGGACAGTCGGGGGAAACACCATATATTTT. Its protein is CATRTVGGNTIYF.